Ten or more counts support the clone carrying this T cell receptor (beta chain). Its antigen remains unidentified. TCRdb reanalysed the RT-PCR reads using MiXCR and keeps one entry per CDR3 protein. The sample records hundreds of thousands of distinct CDR3 sequences, approximately 12% being singletons. The entry originates in a study of response to subunit inactivated influenza vaccine. Study findings and constraints: The authors suggested that few new T cells are recruited per seasonal influenza vaccination.

CDR1 is SGHRS and CDR2 is YFSETQ in the germline V gene. V shed 4 bases and J 0 bases; nucleotides not matched to a gene: 2. The CDR3 loop spans 14 amino acids. Sequenced here: PBMCs from blood, sampled roughly 46 days after vaccination. This chain connects TRBV5-1 to TRBJ2-7; TRBD1 aligns across 9 bases. The receptor was isolated from a man aged 50 or older who received an inactivated influenza vaccine. The CDR3 DNA follows: TGCGCCAGCAGCCCGGACAGGGGCTCCTACGAGCAGTACTTC. Residues: CASSPDRGSYEQYF.